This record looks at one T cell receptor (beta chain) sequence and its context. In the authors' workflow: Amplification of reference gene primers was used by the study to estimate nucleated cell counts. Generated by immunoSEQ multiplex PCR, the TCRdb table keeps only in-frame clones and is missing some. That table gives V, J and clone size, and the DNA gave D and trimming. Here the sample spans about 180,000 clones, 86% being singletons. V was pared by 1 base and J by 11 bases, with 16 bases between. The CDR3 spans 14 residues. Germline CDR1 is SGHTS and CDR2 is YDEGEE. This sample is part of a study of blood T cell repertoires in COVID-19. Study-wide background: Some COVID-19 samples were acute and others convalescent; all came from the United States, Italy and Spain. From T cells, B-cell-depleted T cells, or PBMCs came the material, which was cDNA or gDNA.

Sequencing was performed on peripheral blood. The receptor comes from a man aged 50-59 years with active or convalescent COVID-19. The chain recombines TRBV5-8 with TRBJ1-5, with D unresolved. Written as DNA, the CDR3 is TGTGCCAGCAGCTTGTCTGGTCAAGTCGAGTCCCAGCATTTT. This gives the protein CASSLSGQVESQHF.